This record covers a single TCR beta chain. PCR primers comprised 60 Vbeta and 13 Jbeta primers. TCRdb's copy holds only in-frame clones and misses some; the assay was immunoSEQ multiplex PCR. The sample carries fewer than 250,000 clones, around 78% recorded once. This CDR3 comprises 15 residues. CDR1 MGHRA and CDR2 YSYEKL come from the germline V gene. Trimming left V 0 bases short and J 6 bases short, with 15 bases between. This sample was included in a study of cytomegalovirus exposure and HLA in healthy donors. Sequencing was performed on PBMCs. V gene TRBV4-1 combines with J gene TRBJ2-7, with a tentative D call TRBD2 (6 bases). The clonotype originates from a woman younger than 45 in good health and CMV-seropositive. The CDR3 is CASSQDTGDLLEQYF. CDR3 DNA: TGCGCCAGCAGCCAAGATACGGGGGACCTCCTCGAGCAGTACTTC.